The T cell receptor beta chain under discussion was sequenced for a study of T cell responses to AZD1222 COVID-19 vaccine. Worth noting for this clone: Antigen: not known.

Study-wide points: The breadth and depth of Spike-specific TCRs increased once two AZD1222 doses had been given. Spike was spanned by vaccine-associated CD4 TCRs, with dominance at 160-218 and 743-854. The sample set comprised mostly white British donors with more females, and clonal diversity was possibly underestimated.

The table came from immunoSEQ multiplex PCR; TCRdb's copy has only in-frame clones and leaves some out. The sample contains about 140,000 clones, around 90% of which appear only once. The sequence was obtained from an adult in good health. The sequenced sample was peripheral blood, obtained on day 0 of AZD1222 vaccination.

In DNA form, the CDR3 reads TGCGCCAGCAGCTCAGGACTAGCGGAACTATACGAGCAGTACTTC. Protein: CASSSGLAELYEQYF. The chain employs TRBV5-1 and TRBJ2-7; 10 nucleotides line up with TRBD2. V was pared by 3 bases and J by 4 bases, with 7 bases of the junction left unmatched. Germline V gene data show CDR1 as SGHRS and CDR2 as YFSETQ. The CDR3 is 15 amino acids. The variable domain in full, completed from reference TRBV5-1 and TRBJ2-7, reads KAGVTQTPRYLIKTRGQQVTLSCSPISGHRSVSWYQQTPGQGLQFLFEYFSETQRNKGNFPGRFSGRQFSNSRSEMNVSTLELGDSALYLCASSSGLAELYEQYFGPGTRLTVT.